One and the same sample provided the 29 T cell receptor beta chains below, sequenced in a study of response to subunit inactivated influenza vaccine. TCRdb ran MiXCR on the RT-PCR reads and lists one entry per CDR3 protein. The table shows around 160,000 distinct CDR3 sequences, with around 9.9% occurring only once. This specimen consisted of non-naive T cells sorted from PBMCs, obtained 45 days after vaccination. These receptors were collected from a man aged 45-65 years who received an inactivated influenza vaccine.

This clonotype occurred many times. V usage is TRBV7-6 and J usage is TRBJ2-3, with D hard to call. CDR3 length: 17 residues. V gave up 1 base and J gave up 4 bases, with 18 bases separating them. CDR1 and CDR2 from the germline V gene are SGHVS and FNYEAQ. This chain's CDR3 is CASSLVDNQGPADTQYF. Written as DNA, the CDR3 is TGTGCCAGCAGCTTAGTCGATAATCAAGGGCCTGCAGATACGCAGTATTTT.

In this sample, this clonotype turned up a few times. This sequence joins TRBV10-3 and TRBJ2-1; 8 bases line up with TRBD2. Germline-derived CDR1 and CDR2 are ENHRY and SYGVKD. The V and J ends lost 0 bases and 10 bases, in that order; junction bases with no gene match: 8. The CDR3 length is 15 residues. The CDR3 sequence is CAISESGEVAGEQFF. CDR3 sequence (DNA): TGTGCCATCAGTGAGTCAGGGGAGGTAGCGGGAGAGCAGTTCTTC.

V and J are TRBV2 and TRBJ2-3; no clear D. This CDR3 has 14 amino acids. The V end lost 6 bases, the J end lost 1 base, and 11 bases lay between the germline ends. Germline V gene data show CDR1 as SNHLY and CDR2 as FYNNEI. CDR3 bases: TGTGCCAGCAGGCCTTTGACACGCACAGATACGCAGTATTTT. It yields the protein CASRPLTRTDTQYF. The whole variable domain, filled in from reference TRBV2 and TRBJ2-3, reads EPEVTQTPSHQVTQMGQEVILRCVPISNHLYFYWYRQILGQKVEFLVSFYNNEISEKSEIFDDQFSVERPDGSNFTLKIRSTKLEDSAMYFCASRPLTRTDTQYFGPGTRLTVL.

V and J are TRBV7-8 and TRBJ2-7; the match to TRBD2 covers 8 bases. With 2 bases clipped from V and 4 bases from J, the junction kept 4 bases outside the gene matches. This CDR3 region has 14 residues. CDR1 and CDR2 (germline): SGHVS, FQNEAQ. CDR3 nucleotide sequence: TGTGCCAGCAGCTTAAACGGGGGGGCGTACGAGCAGTACTTC. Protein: CASSLNGGAYEQYF.

CDR3 sequence: CASSLSGTGSSAGANVLTF. DNA for the CDR3: TGCGCCAGCAGCTTATCCGGGACAGGGTCCTCCGCCGGGGCCAACGTCCTGACTTTC. The rearrangement links TRBV5-1 to TRBJ2-6, with 9 bases lining up with TRBD1. There are 19 residues in the CDR3. Looked up from germline, CDR1 is SGHRS and CDR2 is YFSETQ. V lost 2 bases to trimming and J lost 4 bases; unmatched junction nucleotides: 13.

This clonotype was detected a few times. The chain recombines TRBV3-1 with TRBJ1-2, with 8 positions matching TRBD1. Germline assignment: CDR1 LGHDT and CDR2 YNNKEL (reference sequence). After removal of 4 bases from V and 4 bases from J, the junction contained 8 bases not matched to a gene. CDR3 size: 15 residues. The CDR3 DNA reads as TGTGCCAGCAGCCCGCATTACAGGGGGAGCTATGGCTACACCTTC. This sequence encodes CASSPHYRGSYGYTF.

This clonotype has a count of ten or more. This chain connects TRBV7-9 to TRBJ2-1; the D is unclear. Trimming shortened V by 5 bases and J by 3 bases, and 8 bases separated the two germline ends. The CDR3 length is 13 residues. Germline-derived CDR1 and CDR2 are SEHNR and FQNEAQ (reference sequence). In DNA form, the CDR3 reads TGTGCCAGCAGCCCTACCGACTACAATGAGCAGTTCTTC. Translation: CASSPTDYNEQFF. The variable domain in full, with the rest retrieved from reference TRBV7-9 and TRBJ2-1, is DTGVSQNPRHKITKRGQNVTFRCDPISEHNRLYWYRQTLGQGPEFLTYFQNEAQLEKSRLLSDRFSAERPKGSFSTLEIQRTEQGDSAMYLCASSPTDYNEQFFGPGTRLTVL.

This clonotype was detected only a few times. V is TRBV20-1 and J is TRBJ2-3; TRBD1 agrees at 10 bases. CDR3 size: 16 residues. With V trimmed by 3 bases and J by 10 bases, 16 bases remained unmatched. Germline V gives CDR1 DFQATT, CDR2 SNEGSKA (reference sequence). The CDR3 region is CSASLRDRGLSGAQYF. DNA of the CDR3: TGCAGTGCTAGCCTCCGGGACAGGGGTCTTTCCGGTGCGCAGTATTTT.

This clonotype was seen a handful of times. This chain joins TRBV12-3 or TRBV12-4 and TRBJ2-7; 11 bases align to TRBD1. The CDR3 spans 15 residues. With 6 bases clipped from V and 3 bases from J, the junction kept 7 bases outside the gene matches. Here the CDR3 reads CASSRSGTGGYEQYF. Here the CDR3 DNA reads TGTGCCAGCAGCCGATCCGGGACAGGGGGCTACGAGCAGTACTTC.

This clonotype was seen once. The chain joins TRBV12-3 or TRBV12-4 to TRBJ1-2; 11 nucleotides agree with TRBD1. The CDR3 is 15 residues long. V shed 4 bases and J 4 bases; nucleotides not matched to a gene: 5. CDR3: CASSYGQGATYGYTF. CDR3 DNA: TGTGCCAGCAGTTACGGACAGGGGGCGACCTATGGCTACACCTTC.

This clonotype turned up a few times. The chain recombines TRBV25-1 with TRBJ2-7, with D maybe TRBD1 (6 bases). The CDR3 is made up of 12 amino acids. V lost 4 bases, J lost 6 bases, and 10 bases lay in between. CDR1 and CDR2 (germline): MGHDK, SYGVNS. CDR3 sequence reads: CASSGGPGEQYF. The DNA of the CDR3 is TGTGCCAGCAGTGGGGGGCCGGGCGAGCAGTACTTC.

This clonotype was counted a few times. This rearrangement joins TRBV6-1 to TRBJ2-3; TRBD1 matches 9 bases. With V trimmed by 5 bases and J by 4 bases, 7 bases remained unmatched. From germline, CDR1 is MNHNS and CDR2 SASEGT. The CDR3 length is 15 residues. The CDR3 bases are TGTGCCAGCAGTCAGGGGGACAGGGATGCAGATACGCAGTATTTT. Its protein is CASSQGDRDADTQYF.

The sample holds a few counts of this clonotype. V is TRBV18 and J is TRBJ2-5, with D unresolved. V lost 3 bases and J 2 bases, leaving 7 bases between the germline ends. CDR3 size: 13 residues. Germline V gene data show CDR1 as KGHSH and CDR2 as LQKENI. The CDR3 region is CASSPGSQETQYF. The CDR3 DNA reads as TGTGCCAGCTCACCGGGATCTCAAGAGACCCAGTACTTC.

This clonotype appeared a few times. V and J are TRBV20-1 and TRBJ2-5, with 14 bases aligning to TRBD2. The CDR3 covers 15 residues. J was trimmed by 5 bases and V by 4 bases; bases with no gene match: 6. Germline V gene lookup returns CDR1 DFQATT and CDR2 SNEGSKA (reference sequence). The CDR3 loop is CSAKTSGGAGETQYF. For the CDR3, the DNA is TGCAGTGCTAAGACTAGCGGGGGGGCCGGTGAGACCCAGTACTTC.

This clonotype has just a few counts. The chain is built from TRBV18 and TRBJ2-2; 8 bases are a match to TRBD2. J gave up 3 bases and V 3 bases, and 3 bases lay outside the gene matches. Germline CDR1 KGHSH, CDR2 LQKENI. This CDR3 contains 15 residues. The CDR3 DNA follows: TGTGCCAGCTCACCGGCACTAGCGGACACCGGGGAGCTGTTTTTT. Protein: CASSPALADTGELFF.

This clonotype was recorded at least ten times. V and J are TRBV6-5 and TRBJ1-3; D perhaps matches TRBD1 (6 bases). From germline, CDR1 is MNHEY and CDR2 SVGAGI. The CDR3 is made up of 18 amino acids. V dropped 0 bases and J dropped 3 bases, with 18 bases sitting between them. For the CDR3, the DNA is TGTGCCAGCAGTTACTCTCCGGTCGGGGGGGCTGGTGGAAACACCATATATTTT. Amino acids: CASSYSPVGGAGGNTIYF.

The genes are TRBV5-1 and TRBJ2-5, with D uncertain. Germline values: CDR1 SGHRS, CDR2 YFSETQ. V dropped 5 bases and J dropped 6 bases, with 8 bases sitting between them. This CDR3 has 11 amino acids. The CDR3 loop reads CASREVKTQYF. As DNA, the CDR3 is TGCGCCAGCAGAGAGGTGAAGACCCAGTACTTC.

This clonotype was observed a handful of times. This CDR3 is CATTQRGTGELFF. In DNA, the CDR3 is TGTGCCACCACACAACGAGGGACCGGGGAGCTGTTTTTT. The rearrangement links TRBV3-1 to TRBJ2-2; the D gene is possibly TRBD2 (5 bases). Trimming took off 10 bases at V and 5 bases at J, with 14 bases between the two ends. Germline values: CDR1 LGHDT, CDR2 YNNKEL (reference sequence). The CDR3 spans 13 residues.

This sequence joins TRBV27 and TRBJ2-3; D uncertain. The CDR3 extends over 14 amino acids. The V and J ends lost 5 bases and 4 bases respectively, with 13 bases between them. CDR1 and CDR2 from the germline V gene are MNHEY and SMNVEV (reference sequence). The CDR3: CASSPKTNPDTQYF. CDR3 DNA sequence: TGTGCCAGCAGTCCGAAGACGAATCCAGATACGCAGTATTTT.

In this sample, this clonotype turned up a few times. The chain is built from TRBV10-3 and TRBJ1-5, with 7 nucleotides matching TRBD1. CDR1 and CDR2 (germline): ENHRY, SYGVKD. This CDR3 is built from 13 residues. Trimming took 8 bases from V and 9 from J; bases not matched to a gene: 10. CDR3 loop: CAIRTGREGPQHF. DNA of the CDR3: TGTGCCATCCGGACAGGCCGTGAGGGGCCCCAGCATTTT.

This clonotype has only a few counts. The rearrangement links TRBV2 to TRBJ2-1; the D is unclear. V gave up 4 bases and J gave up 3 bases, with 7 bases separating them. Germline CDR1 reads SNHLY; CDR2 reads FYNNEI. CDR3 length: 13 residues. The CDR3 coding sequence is TGTGCCAGCAGTGTTCTGCGCTACAATGAGCAGTTCTTC. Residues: CASSVLRYNEQFF.

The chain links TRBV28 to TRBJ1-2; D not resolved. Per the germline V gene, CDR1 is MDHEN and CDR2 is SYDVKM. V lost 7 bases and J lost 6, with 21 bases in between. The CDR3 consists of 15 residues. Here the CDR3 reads CASTQTAPGGHGYTF. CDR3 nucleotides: TGTGCCAGCACCCAAACGGCCCCCGGAGGTCATGGCTACACCTTC.

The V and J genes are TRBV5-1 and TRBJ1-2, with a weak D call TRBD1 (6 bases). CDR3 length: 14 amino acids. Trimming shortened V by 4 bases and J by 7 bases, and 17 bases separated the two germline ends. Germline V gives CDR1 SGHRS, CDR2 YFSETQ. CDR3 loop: CASSTDWGAGGYTF. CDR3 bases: TGCGCCAGCAGCACTGACTGGGGGGCAGGTGGCTACACCTTC.

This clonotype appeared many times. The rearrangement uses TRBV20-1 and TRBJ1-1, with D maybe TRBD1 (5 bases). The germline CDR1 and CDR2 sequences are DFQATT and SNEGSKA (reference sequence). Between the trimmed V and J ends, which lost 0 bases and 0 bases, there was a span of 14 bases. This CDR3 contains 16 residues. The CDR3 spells CSARDPRAGMNTEAFF. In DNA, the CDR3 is TGCAGTGCTAGAGATCCCCGGGCAGGGATGAACACTGAAGCTTTCTTT.

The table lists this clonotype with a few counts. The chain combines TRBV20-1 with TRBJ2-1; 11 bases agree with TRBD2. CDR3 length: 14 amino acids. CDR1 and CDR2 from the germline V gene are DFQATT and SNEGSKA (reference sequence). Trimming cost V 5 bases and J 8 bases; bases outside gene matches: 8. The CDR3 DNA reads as TGCAGTGCTGATAGCGGGAGGGCCGTCGATGAGCAGTTCTTC. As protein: CSADSGRAVDEQFF.

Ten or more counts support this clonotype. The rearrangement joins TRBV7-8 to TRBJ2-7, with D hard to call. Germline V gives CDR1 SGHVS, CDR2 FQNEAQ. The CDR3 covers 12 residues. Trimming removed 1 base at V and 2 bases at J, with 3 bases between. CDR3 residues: CASSLGAYEQYF. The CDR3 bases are TGTGCCAGCAGCTTAGGGGCCTACGAGCAGTACTTC.

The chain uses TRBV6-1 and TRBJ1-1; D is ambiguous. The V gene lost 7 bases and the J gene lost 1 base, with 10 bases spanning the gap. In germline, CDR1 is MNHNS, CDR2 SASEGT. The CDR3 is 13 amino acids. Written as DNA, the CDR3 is TGTGCCAGCAATCCGACAACGAACACTGAAGCTTTCTTT. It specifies CASNPTTNTEAFF.

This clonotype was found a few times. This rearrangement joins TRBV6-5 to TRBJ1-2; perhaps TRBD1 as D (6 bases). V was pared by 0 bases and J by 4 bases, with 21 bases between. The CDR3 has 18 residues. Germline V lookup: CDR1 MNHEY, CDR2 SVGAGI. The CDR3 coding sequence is TGTGCCAGCAGTTACTCGCCCCGTTTTGGGGGGCTTGGCTATGGCTACACCTTC. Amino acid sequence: CASSYSPRFGGLGYGYTF.

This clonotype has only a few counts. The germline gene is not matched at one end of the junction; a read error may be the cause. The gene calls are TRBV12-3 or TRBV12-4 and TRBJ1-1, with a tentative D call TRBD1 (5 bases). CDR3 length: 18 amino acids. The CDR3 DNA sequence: TGTGCCCGCAGTTTACGACGGACATTGAACCGCCCGCCCACTGAAGCTTTCTTT. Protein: CARSLRRTLNRPPTEAFF.